This TCR beta chain was documented in a study of PD-L1 blockade in urothelial cancer. In the study overall: Treatment start was followed by blood analysis at 3 weeks (second dose) and again at 6 weeks. Peripheral blood specimens exhibited a median yield of 141,255 T cells.

The table came from immunoSEQ multiplex PCR; TCRdb's copy has only in-frame clones and leaves some out. The data contain around 45,000 clones, 85% to 90% of them seen just once; the ten biggest clones take up 14%. The V and J ends lost 7 bases and 1 base respectively, with 13 bases between them. CDR1 is SGDLS, CDR2 YYNGEE, per germline. This CDR3 has 14 amino acids. Source: PBMCs, taken around atezolizumab (anti-PD-L1) treatment. This TCR was recovered from a woman in her fifties or sixties with urothelial cancer. V is TRBV9 and J is TRBJ2-3, with D tentatively TRBD2 (6 bases). The CDR3 nucleotides read TGTGCCAGCGGTTGGGGGGACCGCACAGATACGCAGTATTTT. As protein: CASGWGDRTDTQYF.